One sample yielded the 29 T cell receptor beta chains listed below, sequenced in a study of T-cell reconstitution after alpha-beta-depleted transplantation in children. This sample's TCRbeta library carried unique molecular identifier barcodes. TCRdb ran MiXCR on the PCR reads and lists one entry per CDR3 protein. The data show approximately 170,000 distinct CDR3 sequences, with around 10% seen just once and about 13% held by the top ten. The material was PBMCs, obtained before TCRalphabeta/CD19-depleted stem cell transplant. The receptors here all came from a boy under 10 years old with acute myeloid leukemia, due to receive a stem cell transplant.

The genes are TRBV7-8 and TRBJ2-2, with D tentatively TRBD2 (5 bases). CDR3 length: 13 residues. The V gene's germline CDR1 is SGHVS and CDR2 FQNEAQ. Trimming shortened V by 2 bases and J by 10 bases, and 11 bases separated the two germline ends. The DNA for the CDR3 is TGTGCCAGCAGCTTATTCGGGAACCTGGAGCTGTTTTTT. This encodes CASSLFGNLELFF.

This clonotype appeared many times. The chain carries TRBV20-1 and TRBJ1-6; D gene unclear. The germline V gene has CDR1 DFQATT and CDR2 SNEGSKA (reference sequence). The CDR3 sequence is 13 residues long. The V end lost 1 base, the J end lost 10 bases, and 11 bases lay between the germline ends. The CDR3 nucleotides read TGCAGTGCTAGAGTCGTTTCAGGATCACCCCTCCACTTT. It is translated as CSARVVSGSPLHF.

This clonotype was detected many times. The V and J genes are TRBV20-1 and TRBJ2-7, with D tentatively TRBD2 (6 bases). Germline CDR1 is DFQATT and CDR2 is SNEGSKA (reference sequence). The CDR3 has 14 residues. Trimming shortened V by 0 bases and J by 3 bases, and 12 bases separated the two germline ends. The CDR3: CSARDVDSGYEQYF. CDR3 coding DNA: TGCAGTGCTAGAGATGTCGATAGCGGCTACGAGCAGTACTTC.

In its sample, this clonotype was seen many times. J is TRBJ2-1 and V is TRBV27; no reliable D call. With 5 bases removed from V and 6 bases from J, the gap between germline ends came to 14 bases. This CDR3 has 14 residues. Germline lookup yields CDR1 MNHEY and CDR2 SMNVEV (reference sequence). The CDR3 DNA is TGTGCCAGCAGTCCCACCCCTTCTGGCAATGAGCAGTTCTTC. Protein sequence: CASSPTPSGNEQFF.

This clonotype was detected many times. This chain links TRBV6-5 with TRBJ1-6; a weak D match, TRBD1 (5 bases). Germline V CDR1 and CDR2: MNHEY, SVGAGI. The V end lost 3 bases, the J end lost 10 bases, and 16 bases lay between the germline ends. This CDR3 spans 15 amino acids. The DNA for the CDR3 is TGTGCCAGCAGTTATTGGCAGGGAGAAGGATCACCCCTCCACTTT. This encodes CASSYWQGEGSPLHF.

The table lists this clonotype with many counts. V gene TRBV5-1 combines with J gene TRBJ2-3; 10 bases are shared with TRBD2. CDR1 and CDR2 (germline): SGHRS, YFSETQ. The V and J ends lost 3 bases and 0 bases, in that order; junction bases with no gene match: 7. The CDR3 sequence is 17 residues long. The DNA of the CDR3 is TGCGCCAGCAGCTCGTCGAAGACTAGCGGGAGCACAGATACGCAGTATTTT. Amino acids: CASSSSKTSGSTDTQYF.

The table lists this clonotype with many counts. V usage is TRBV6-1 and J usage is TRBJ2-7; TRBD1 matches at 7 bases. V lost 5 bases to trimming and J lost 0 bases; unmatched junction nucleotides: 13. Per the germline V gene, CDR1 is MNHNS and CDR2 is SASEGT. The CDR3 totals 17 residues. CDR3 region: CASSPLGDSTISYEQYF. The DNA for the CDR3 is TGTGCCAGCAGTCCCCTGGGGGACAGCACAATCTCCTACGAGCAGTACTTC.

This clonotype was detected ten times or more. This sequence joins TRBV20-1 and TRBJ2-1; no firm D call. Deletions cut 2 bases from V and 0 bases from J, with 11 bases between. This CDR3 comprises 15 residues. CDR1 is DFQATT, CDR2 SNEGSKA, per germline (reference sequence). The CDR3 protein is CSARNAQSSYNEQFF. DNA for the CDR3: TGCAGTGCTAGAAACGCCCAGAGCTCCTACAATGAGCAGTTCTTC.

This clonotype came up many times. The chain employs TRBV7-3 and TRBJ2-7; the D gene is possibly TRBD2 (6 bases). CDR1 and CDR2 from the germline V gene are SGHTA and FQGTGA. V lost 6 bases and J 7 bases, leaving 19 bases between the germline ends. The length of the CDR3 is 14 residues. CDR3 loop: CASRYSSQAGEQYF. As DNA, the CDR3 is TGTGCCAGCAGATATTCCTCCCAAGCGGGTGAGCAGTACTTC.

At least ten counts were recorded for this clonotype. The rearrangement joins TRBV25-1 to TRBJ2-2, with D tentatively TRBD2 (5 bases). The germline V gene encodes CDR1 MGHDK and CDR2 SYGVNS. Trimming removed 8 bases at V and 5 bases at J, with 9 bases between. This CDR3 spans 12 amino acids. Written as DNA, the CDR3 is TGTGCCAGCTCCCCGGGGACCGGGGAGCTGTTTTTT. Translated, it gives CASSPGTGELFF.

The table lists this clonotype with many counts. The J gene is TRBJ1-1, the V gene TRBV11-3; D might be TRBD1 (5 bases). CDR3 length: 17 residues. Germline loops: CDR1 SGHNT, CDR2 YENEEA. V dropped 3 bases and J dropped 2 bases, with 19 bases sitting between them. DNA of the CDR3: TGTGCCAGCAGCTTCGCGGCTTCCGGGACGGCAAACACTGAAGCTTTCTTT. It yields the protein CASSFAASGTANTEAFF.

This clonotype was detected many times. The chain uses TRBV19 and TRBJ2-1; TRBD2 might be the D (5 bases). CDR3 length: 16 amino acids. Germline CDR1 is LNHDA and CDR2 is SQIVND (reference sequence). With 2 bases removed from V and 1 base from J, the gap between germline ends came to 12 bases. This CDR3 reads CASSISGPGSYNEQFF. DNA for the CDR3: TGTGCCAGTAGTATATCCGGCCCGGGGTCCTACAATGAGCAGTTCTTC.

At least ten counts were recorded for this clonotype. This CDR3 is CASSLGQSEAFF. Here the CDR3 DNA reads TGTGCCAGCAGCTTAGGACAGAGTGAAGCTTTCTTT. V usage is TRBV7-9 and J usage is TRBJ1-1; the D gene is possibly TRBD1 (5 bases). V lost 1 base and J 7 bases, leaving 7 bases between the germline ends. Germline V CDR1 and CDR2: SEHNR, FQNEAQ (reference sequence). The CDR3 length is 12 residues.

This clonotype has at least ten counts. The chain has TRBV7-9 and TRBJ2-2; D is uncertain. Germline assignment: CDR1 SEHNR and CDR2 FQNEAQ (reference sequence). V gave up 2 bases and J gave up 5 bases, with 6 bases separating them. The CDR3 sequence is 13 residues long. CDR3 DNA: TGTGCCAGCAGCTTAAAGGATACCGGGGAGCTGTTTTTT. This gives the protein CASSLKDTGELFF.

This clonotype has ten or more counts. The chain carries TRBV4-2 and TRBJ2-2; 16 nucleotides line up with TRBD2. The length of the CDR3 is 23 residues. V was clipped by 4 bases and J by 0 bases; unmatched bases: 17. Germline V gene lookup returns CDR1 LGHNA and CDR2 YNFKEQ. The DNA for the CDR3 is TGTGCCAGCAGCCTAAGGGGACTAGCGGGAGGGCCAGAATTCTCCCCGAACACCGGGGAGCTGTTTTTT. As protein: CASSLRGLAGGPEFSPNTGELFF.

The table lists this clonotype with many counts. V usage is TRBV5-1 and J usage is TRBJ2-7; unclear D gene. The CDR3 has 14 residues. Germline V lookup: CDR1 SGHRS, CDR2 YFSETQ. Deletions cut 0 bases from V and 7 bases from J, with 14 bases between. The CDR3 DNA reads TGCGCCAGCAGCTTGGAGGTCGGTACCAGAGAGCAGTACTTC. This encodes CASSLEVGTREQYF.

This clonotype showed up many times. CDR3 nucleotide sequence: TGTGCCAGCAGCCAAGCCTCACTACAGGGGAGGGAGACCCAGTACTTC. As protein: CASSQASLQGRETQYF. This chain uses TRBV3-1 with TRBJ2-5; D is perhaps TRBD1 (7 bases). Germline CDR1 LGHDT, CDR2 YNNKEL (reference sequence). V was pared by 1 base and J by 5 bases, with 17 bases between. CDR3 length: 16 residues.

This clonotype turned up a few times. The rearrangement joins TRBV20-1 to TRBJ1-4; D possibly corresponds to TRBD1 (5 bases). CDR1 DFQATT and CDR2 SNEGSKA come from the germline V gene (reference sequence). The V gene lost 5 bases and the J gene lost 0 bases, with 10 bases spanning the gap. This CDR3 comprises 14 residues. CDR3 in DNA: TGCAGTGCTGGGGACGTTGCAACTAATGAAAAACTGTTTTTT. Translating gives CSAGDVATNEKLFF.

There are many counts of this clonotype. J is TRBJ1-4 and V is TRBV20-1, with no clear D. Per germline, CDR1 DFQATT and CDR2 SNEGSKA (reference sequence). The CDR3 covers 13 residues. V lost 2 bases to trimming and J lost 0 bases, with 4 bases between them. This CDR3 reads CSARTATNEKLFF. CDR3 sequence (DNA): TGCAGTGCTAGAACAGCAACTAATGAAAAACTGTTTTTT.

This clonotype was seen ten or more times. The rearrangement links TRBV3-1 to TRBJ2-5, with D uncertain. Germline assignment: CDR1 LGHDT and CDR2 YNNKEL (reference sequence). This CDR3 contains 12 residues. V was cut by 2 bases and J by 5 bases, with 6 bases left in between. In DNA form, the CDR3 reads TGTGCCAGCAGCCAACGTTCGGAGACCCAGTACTTC. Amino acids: CASSQRSETQYF.

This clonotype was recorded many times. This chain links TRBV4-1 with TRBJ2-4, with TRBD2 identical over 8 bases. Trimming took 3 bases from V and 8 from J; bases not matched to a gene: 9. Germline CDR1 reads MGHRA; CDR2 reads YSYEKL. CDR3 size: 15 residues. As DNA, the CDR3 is TGCGCCAGCAGCCAGGGGGGTAGCGGGGTCGACATTCAGTACTTC. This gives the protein CASSQGGSGVDIQYF.

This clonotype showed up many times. In DNA form, the CDR3 reads TGCGCCAGCGTGAATCCGGGCACAGATACGCAGTATTTT. Protein: CASVNPGTDTQYF. The chain is built from TRBV5-1 and TRBJ2-3; D remains unclear. Looked up from germline, CDR1 is SGHRS and CDR2 is YFSETQ. V dropped 7 bases and J dropped 1 base, with 10 bases sitting between them. CDR3 length equals 13 residues.

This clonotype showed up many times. The CDR3 nucleotides are TGTGCCAGTAAAACGCCGGGACAGGGGGCCGACGAGCAGTACTTC. This codes for CASKTPGQGADEQYF. The chain recombines TRBV6-1 with TRBJ2-7, with 12 bases aligning to TRBD1. Germline values: CDR1 MNHNS, CDR2 SASEGT. J was trimmed by 5 bases and V by 9 bases; bases with no gene match: 11. The CDR3 is made up of 15 amino acids.

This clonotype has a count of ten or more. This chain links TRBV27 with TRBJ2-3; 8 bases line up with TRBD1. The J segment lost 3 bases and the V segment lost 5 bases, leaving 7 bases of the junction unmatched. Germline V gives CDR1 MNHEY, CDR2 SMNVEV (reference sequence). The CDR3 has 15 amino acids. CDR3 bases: TGTGCCAGCAGTCCCCACAGGGGGAGGACAGATACGCAGTATTTT. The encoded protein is CASSPHRGRTDTQYF.

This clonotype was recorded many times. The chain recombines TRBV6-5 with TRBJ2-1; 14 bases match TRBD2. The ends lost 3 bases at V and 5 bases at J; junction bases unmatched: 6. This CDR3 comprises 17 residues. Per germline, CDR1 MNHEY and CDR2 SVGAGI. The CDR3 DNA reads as TGTGCCAGCAGTTATCCGACTAGCGGGAGGGCCCACAATGAGCAGTTCTTC. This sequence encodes CASSYPTSGRAHNEQFF.

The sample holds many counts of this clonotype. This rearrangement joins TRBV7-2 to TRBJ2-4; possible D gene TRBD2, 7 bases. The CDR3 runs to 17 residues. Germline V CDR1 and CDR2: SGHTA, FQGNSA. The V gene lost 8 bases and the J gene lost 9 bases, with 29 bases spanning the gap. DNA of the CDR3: TGTGCCAGCCAAGCAATAGGGGGGGGATTCGTCCTAGGCATTCAGTACTTC. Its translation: CASQAIGGGFVLGIQYF.

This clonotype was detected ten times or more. The CDR3 reads CASSFGGQGDTQYF. The CDR3 bases are TGTGCCAGCAGTTTTGGGGGGCAGGGAGATACGCAGTATTTT. V usage is TRBV12-3 or TRBV12-4 and J usage is TRBJ2-3, with D perhaps assigned TRBD1 or TRBD2 (6 bases each). The V end lost 3 bases, the J end lost 5 bases, and 12 bases lay between the germline ends. CDR3 size: 14 residues.

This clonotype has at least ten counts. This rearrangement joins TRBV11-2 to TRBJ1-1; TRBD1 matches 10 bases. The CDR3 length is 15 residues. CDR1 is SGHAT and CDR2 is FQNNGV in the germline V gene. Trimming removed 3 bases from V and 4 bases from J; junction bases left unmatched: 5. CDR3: CASSLGRTGGTEAFF. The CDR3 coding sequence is TGTGCCAGCAGCTTGGGAAGGACAGGGGGCACTGAAGCTTTCTTT.

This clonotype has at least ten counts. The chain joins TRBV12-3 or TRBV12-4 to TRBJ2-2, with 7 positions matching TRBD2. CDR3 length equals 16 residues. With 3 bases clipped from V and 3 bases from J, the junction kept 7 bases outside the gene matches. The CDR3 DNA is TGTGCCAGCAGTTTTATTGGGGGGGGATACACCGGGGAGCTGTTTTTT. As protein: CASSFIGGGYTGELFF.